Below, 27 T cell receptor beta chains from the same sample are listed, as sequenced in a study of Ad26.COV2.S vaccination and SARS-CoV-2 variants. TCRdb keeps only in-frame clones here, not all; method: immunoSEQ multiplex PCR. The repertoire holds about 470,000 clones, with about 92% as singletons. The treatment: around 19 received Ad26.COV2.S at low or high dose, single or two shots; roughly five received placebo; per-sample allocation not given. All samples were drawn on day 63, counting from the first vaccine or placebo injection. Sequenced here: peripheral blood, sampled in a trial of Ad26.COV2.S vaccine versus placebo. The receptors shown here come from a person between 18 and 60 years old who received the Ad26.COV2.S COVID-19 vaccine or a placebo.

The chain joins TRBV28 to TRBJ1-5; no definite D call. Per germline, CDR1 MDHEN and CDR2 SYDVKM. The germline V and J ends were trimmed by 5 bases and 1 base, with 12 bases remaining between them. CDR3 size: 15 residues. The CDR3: CASSLSSRSNQPQHF. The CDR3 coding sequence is TGTGCCAGCAGTCTGAGTTCTAGGAGCAATCAGCCCCAGCATTTT.

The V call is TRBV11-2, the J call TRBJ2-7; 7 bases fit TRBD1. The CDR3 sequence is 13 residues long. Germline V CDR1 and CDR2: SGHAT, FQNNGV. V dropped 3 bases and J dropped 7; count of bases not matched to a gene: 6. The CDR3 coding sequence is TGTGCCAGCAGCTTTACAGGGGCTGAGGAGCAGTACTTC. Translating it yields CASSFTGAEEQYF.

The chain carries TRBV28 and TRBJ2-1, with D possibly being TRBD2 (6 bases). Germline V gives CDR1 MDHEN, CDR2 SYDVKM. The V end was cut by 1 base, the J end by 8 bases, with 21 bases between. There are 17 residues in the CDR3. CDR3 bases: TGTGCCAGCAGTTTATTAGCGGTAGGGCTAGCCTCGGATGAGCAGTTCTTC. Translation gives CASSLLAVGLASDEQFF.

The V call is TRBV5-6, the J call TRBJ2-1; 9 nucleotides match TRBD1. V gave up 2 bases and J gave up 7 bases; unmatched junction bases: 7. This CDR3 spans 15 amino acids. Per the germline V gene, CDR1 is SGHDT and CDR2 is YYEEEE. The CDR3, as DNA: TGTGCCAGCAGCTTCCAGCCGGGGACAGGGAATGAGCAGTTCTTC. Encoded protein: CASSFQPGTGNEQFF.

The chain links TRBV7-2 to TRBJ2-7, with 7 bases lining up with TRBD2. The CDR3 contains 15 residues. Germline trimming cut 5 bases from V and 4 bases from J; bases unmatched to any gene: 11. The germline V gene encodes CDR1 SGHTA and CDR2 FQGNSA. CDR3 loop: CASSPQPGLPYEQYF. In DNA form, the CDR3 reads TGTGCCAGCAGCCCTCAGCCGGGACTACCTTACGAGCAGTACTTC.

The DNA of the CDR3 is TGTGCCAGCAGCTTAGATCTAGGGAGCTCCTACAATGAGCAGTTCTTC. Translated, it gives CASSLDLGSSYNEQFF. V and J are TRBV11-3 and TRBJ2-1; weak D call: TRBD2 (5 bases). The CDR3 has 16 amino acids. V was shortened by 0 bases and J by 0 bases, with 9 bases between the two germline ends. Germline lookup yields CDR1 SGHNT and CDR2 YENEEA.

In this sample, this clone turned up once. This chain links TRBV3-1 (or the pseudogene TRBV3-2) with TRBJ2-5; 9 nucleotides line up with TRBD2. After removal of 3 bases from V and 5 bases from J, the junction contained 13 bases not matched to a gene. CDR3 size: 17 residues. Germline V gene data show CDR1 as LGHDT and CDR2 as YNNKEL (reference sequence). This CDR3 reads CASSHLALAGTRETQYF. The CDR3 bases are TGTGCCAGCAGCCACCTCGCTCTAGCGGGAACGCGGGAGACCCAGTACTTC.

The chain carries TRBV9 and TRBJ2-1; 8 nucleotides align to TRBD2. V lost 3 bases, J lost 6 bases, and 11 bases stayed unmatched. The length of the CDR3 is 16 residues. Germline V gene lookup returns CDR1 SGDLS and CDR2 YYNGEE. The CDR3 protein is CASSGGGGTRTNEQFF. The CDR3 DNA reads TGTGCCAGCAGCGGAGGGGGAGGGACTAGGACCAATGAGCAGTTCTTC.

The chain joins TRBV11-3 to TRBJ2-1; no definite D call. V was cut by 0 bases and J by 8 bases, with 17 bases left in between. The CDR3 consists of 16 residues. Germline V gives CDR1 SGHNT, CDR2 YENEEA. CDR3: CASSLDSPGINHEQFF. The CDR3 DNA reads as TGTGCCAGCAGCTTAGATTCGCCTGGTATAAACCATGAGCAGTTCTTC.

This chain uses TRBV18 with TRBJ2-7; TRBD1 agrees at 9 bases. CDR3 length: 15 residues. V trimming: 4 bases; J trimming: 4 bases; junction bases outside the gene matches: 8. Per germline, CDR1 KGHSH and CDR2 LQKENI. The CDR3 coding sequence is TGTGCCAGCTCACTAACCGGGACAGGGAATTACGAGCAGTACTTC. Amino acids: CASSLTGTGNYEQYF.

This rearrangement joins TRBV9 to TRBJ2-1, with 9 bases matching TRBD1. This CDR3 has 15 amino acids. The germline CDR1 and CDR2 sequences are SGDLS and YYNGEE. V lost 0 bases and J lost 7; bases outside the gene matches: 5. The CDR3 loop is CASSVEGQGGNEQFF. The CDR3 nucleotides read TGTGCCAGCAGCGTAGAGGGACAGGGTGGAAATGAGCAGTTCTTC.

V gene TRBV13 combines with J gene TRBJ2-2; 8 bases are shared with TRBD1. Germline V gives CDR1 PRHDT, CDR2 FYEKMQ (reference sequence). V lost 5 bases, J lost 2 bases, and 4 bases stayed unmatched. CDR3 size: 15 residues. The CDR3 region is CASSAGQGNTGELFF. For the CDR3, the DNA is TGTGCCAGCAGCGCCGGACAGGGAAACACCGGGGAGCTGTTTTTT.

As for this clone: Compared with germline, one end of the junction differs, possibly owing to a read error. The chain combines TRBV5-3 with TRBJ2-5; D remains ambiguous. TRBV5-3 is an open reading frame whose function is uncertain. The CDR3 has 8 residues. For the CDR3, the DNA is TGTGCCAGAAGAGGTGGGGACTTC. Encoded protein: CARRGGDF.

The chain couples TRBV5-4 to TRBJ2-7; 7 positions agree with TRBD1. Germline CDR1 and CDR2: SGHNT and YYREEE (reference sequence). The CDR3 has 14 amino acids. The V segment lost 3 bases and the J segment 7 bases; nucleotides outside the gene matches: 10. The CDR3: CASSSPRRRGEQYF. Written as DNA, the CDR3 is TGTGCCAGCAGCTCCCCCCGACGCAGGGGGGAGCAGTACTTC.

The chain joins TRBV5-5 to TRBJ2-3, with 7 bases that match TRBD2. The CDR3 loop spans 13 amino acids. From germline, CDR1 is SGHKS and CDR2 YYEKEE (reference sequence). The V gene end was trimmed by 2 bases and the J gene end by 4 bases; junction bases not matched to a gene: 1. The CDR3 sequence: CASSFGGADTQYF. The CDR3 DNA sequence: TGTGCCAGCAGCTTTGGGGGGGCAGATACGCAGTATTTT.

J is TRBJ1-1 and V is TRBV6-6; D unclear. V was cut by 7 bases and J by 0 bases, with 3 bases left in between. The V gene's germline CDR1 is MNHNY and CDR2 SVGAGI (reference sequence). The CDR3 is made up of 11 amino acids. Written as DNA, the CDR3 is TGTGCCAGCAAAGTGAACACTGAAGCTTTCTTT. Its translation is CASKVNTEAFF.

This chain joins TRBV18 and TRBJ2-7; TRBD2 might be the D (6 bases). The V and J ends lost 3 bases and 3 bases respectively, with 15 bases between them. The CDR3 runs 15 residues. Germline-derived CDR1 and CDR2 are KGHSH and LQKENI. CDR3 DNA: TGTGCCAGCTCACCGAGGACGACGGGGGACTACGAGCAGTACTTC. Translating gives CASSPRTTGDYEQYF.

The CDR3 DNA is TGTGCCAGCAGCCAAGATTGGGCAGGGGTGTCACCCCTCCACTTT. This codes for CASSQDWAGVSPLHF. This chain uses TRBV14 with TRBJ1-6, with D possibly TRBD1 on 6 matching bases. The CDR3 has 15 residues. Germline CDR1 is SGHDN and CDR2 is FVKESK. Trimming cost V 0 bases and J 10 bases, with 13 bases left between them.

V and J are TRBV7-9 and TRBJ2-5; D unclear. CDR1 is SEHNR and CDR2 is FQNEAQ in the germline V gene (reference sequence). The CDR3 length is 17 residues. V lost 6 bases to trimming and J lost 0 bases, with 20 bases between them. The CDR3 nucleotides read TGTGCCAGCAGAAAATCGGGTTCCTCGCTGTACCAAGAGACCCAGTACTTC. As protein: CASRKSGSSLYQETQYF. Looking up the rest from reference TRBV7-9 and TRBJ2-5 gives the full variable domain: DTGVSQNPRHKITKRGQNVTFRCDPISEHNRLYWYRQTLGQGPEFLTYFQNEAQLEKSRLLSDRFSAERPKGSFSTLEIQRTEQGDSAMYLCASRKSGSSLYQETQYFGPGTRLLVL.

The CDR3 spells CASSGRLGEKLFF. As DNA, the CDR3 is TGTGCCAGCAGTGGGCGTTTAGGGGAAAAACTGTTTTTT. V gene TRBV5-4 combines with J gene TRBJ1-4; D not certain. The V end lost 5 bases, the J end lost 8 bases, and 13 bases lay between the germline ends. This CDR3 contains 13 residues. CDR1 and CDR2 (germline): SGHNT, YYREEE (reference sequence).

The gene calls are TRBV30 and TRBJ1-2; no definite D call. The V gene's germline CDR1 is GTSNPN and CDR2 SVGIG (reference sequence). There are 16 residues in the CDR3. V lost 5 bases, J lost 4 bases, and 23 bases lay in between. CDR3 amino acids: CAWAPMGFQVFYGYTF. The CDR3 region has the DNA TGTGCCTGGGCCCCCATGGGTTTTCAGGTGTTCTATGGCTACACCTTC.

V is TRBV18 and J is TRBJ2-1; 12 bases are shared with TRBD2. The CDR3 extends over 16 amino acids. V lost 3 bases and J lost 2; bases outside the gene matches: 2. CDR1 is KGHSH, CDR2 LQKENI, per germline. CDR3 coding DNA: TGTGCCAGCTCACCTGCTAGCGGGAGGGCCTACAATGAGCAGTTCTTC. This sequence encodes CASSPASGRAYNEQFF.

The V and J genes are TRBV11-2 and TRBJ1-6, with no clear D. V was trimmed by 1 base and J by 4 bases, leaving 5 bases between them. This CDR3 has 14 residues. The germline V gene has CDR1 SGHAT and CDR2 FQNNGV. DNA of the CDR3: TGTGCCAGCAGCTTAGTATTATATAATTCACCCCTCCACTTT. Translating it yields CASSLVLYNSPLHF. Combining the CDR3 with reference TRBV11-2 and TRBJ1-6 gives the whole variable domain EAGVAQSPRYKIIEKRQSVAFWCNPISGHATLYWYQQILGQGPKLLIQFQNNGVVDDSQLPKDRFSAERLKGVDSTLKIQPAKLEDSAVYLCASSLVLYNSPLHFGNGTRLTVT.

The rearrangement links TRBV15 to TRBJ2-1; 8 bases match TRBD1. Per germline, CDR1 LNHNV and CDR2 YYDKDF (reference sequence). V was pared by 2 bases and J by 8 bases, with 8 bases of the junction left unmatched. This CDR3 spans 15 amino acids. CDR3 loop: CATSRSRTGSDEQFF. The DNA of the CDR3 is TGTGCCACCAGCAGATCCCGGACAGGGAGCGATGAGCAGTTCTTC.

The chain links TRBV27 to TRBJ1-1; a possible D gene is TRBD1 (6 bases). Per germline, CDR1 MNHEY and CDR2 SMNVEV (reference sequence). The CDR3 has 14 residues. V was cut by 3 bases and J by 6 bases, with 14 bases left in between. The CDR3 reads CASSFGRGSPEAFF. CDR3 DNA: TGTGCCAGCAGTTTCGGCAGGGGTAGTCCTGAAGCTTTCTTT.

The CDR3 DNA sequence: TGTGCCTGGAGTGTAGGGGTACGCGGCAATGAGCAGTTCTTC. Its translation: CAWSVGVRGNEQFF. This chain uses TRBV30 with TRBJ2-1; a weak D match, TRBD1 (5 bases). The V and J ends lost 0 bases and 6 bases respectively, with 12 bases between them. Per the germline V gene, CDR1 is GTSNPN and CDR2 is SVGIG (reference sequence). This CDR3 is 14 amino acids long.

The CDR3 region has the DNA TGTGCCAGCAGCGTAAACCCGGGACAGGGTCAAGATACGCAGTATTTT. Translating gives CASSVNPGQGQDTQYF. This chain connects TRBV9 to TRBJ2-3; TRBD1 matches 9 bases. Germline CDR1 and CDR2: SGDLS and YYNGEE. Germline trimming cut 1 base from V and 5 bases from J; bases unmatched to any gene: 8. CDR3 length: 16 amino acids.